Listed here is a single TCR beta chain. Its target is unknown. The data originate from a study of OX40 agonist ivuxolimab in advanced cancers. Study overall: Ivuxolimab is an agonistic anti-OX40 (CD134) antibody, and patients were treated with it. Eligibility admitted prior anti-PD-1, anti-PD-L1 or anti-CTLA-4 therapy; about 42% had some.

Measured with immunoSEQ multiplex PCR; TCRdb has only the in-frame clones, and not every one. The sample includes about 42,000 clones, 86% of them seen just once. Study outcomes and limitations: No antigen was identified for the clonally expanded peripheral T cells.

Germline assignment: CDR1 SGHNT and CDR2 YENEEA. The V segment lost 0 bases and the J segment 6 bases; nucleotides outside the gene matches: 9. CDR3 length: 16 residues. The clonotype originates from an adult with an advanced solid tumor such as melanoma, head and neck, liver or kidney cancer. The genes are TRBV11-3 and TRBJ2-3, with TRBD2 identical over 7 bases. Here the sequenced sample was CD4+ or CD8+ T cells sorted from blood, taken in a trial of the OX40 agonist ivuxolimab. The CDR3 reads CASSLDPLADGDTQYF. In DNA, the CDR3 is TGTGCCAGCAGCTTAGATCCCCTAGCGGATGGGGATACGCAGTATTTT.